The 31 T cell receptor beta chains listed next were all sequenced from one sample in a study of shared clonotypes between healthy human individuals. Some clones are missing from TCRdb's copy, which holds only in-frame ones; the method was immunoSEQ multiplex PCR. The data contain millions of clones, about 93% of them singletons. Naivety among CD8 cells was defined by CD45RO negativity and positive CCR7 selection, thereby excluding terminally differentiated effector memory CD45RA+ cells. Sequencing input: naive CD8+ T cells from PBMCs. Every receptor here comes from a man younger than 30 in good health. Some clones in this sample may be carry-over from other donors' samples.

The V call is TRBV11-2, the J call TRBJ1-1, with 7 nucleotides matching TRBD1. The CDR3 loop spans 15 amino acids. V lost 4 bases and J lost 3; bases outside the gene matches: 8. The germline V gene has CDR1 SGHAT and CDR2 FQNNGV. The CDR3: CASSSLRGRDTEAFF. In nucleotides, the CDR3 is TGTGCCAGCAGCTCCCTGAGGGGGCGAGACACTGAAGCTTTCTTT.

The V and J genes are TRBV28 and TRBJ2-7; 8 nucleotides align to TRBD2. The CDR3 loop spans 15 amino acids. V trimming: 6 bases; J trimming: 5 bases; junction bases outside the gene matches: 12. Germline V lookup: CDR1 MDHEN, CDR2 SYDVKM. In nucleotides, the CDR3 is TGTGCCAGCAGCTCCCGAGCGGGAGCCCTGGACGAGCAGTACTTC. This sequence encodes CASSSRAGALDEQYF.

The genes are TRBV27 and TRBJ1-5, with 12 bases that match TRBD1. The CDR3 covers 14 residues. The germline V gene has CDR1 MNHEY and CDR2 SMNVEV (reference sequence). V was clipped by 5 bases and J by 6 bases; unmatched bases: 2. The CDR3 loop reads CASSGTGGVQPQHF. The CDR3 DNA sequence: TGTGCCAGCAGTGGGACAGGGGGCGTTCAGCCCCAGCATTTT.

The chain recombines TRBV19 with TRBJ2-7; 9 bases are a match to TRBD1. CDR3 length: 15 residues. V was pared by 5 bases and J by 4 bases, with 9 bases of the junction left unmatched. Per germline, CDR1 LNHDA and CDR2 SQIVND (reference sequence). The CDR3 protein is CASSVRDRDLYEQYF. DNA of the CDR3: TGTGCCAGTAGTGTCCGGGACAGGGATCTGTACGAGCAGTACTTC.

This chain joins TRBV15 and TRBJ1-1; D unclear. Per germline, CDR1 LNHNV and CDR2 YYDKDF (reference sequence). The CDR3 runs 14 residues. Trimming removed 5 bases from V and 1 base from J, with 11 bases in between. The DNA of the CDR3 is TGTGCCACCAGCCGTTATACAGCGAACACTGAAGCTTTCTTT. Translated, it gives CATSRYTANTEAFF.

This clone was observed a few times. CDR3 sequence reads: CASEDRGYNEQFF. CDR3 coding DNA: TGTGCCAGCGAGGACAGGGGTTACAATGAGCAGTTCTTC. The genes are TRBV7-9 and TRBJ2-1, with 9 nucleotides matching TRBD1. The CDR3 loop spans 13 amino acids. The V segment lost 8 bases and the J segment 4 bases; nucleotides outside the gene matches: 3. The germline gives CDR1 SEHNR, CDR2 FQNEAQ (reference sequence).

CDR3: CASSLGQWETQYF. In nucleotides, the CDR3 is TGTGCCAGCAGCCTGGGACAATGGGAGACCCAGTACTTC. The V and J genes are TRBV28 and TRBJ2-5; possible D gene TRBD1, 6 bases. CDR1 is MDHEN and CDR2 is SYDVKM in the germline V gene. CDR3 length equals 13 residues. V shed 6 bases and J shed 5 bases, with 13 bases lying between them.

The chain couples TRBV7-4 to TRBJ1-5; no definite D call. V was trimmed by 1 base and J by 2 bases, leaving 9 bases between them. The CDR3 is 15 residues long. Per germline, CDR1 SGHVT and CDR2 SQSDAQ. CDR3 sequence reads: CASSLGDIRNQPQHF. The CDR3 DNA sequence: TGTGCCAGCAGCTTAGGAGACATACGCAATCAGCCCCAGCATTTT.

The chain recombines TRBV16 with TRBJ1-5; 7 bases match TRBD1. Germline CDR1 reads KGHSY; CDR2 reads FQNENV. The CDR3 covers 14 residues. J gave up 6 bases and V 2 bases, and 4 bases lay outside the gene matches. The CDR3 loop reads CASSQGGGRQPQHF. The CDR3 nucleotides are TGTGCCAGCAGCCAAGGAGGGGGCCGTCAGCCCCAGCATTTT. The full variable domain, completed using reference TRBV16 and TRBJ1-5, is GEEVAQTPKHLVRGEGQKAKLYCAPIKGHSYVFWYQQVLKNEFKFLISFQNENVFDETGMPKERFSAKCLPNSPCSLEIQATKLEDSAVYFCASSQGGGRQPQHFGDGTRLSIL.

The V gene is TRBV5-1, the J gene TRBJ2-7; no clear D gene. V was pared by 4 bases and J by 2 bases, with 19 bases between. Germline-derived CDR1 and CDR2 are SGHRS and YFSETQ. There are 16 residues in the CDR3. In DNA, the CDR3 is TGCGCCAGCAGCCCCAGCCAGCAAAACCGACCCTACGAGCAGTACTTC. This translates into CASSPSQQNRPYEQYF.

V usage is TRBV4-2 and J usage is TRBJ2-2; 7 nucleotides align to TRBD2. The V gene end was trimmed by 4 bases and the J gene end by 6 bases; junction bases not matched to a gene: 5. Germline CDR1 is LGHNA and CDR2 is YNFKEQ. The CDR3 totals 14 residues. The CDR3 sequence is CASSRYGRPGELFF. The CDR3 bases are TGTGCCAGCAGCCGTTACGGGAGGCCCGGGGAGCTGTTTTTT.

The rearrangement links TRBV4-3 to TRBJ1-5; D unresolved. The V and J ends lost 0 bases and 7 bases respectively, with 16 bases between them. CDR3 length: 16 amino acids. The germline CDR1 and CDR2 sequences are LGHNA and YSLEER. CDR3 DNA sequence: TGCGCCAGCAGCCAAGATCTGGGTCCCCGGTTGCAGCCCCAGCATTTT. Encoded protein: CASSQDLGPRLQPQHF.

The chain uses TRBV29-1 and TRBJ2-7; TRBD2 aligns across 7 bases. The germline V gene encodes CDR1 SQVTM and CDR2 ANQGSEA. This CDR3 has 15 residues. Losses at the gene ends were 5 bases for V and 0 bases for J; bases not matched to a gene: 10. The CDR3: CSVHGAGELSYEQYF. The CDR3 DNA is TGCAGCGTTCACGGGGCGGGGGAGCTCTCCTACGAGCAGTACTTC.

The chain combines TRBV7-9 with TRBJ2-3; D perhaps matches TRBD1 (5 bases). This CDR3 region has 15 residues. Per germline, CDR1 SEHNR and CDR2 FQNEAQ (reference sequence). Between the trimmed V and J ends, which lost 1 base and 2 bases, there was a span of 10 bases. This chain's CDR3 is CASSLGQGTTDTQYF. The CDR3 DNA sequence: TGTGCCAGCAGCTTAGGGCAGGGAACCACAGATACGCAGTATTTT.

The chain couples TRBV28 to TRBJ2-7; no firm D call. Trimming shortened V by 3 bases and J by 0 bases, and 12 bases separated the two germline ends. Germline V CDR1 and CDR2: MDHEN, SYDVKM. The CDR3 spans 15 residues. The CDR3 DNA follows: TGTGCCAGCAGTTTCCCCAGACGGATCTCCTACGAGCAGTACTTC. It is translated as CASSFPRRISYEQYF.

There are a few counts of this clone. This rearrangement joins TRBV9 to TRBJ1-3, with a weak D call TRBD1 (5 bases). The CDR3 is made up of 15 amino acids. Germline V gives CDR1 SGDLS, CDR2 YYNGEE. V lost 0 bases, J lost 0 bases, and 7 bases lay in between. The CDR3 coding sequence is TGTGCCAGCAGCGTAGCGGGGGTCTCTGGAAACACCATATATTTT. Translated, it gives CASSVAGVSGNTIYF. Full variable domain (missing parts from reference TRBV9 and TRBJ1-3): DSGVTQTPKHLITATGQRVTLRCSPRSGDLSVYWYQQSLDQGLQFLIQYYNGEERAKGNILERFSAQQFPDLHSELNLSSLELGDSALYFCASSVAGVSGNTIYFGEGSWLTVV.

This chain uses TRBV7-9 with TRBJ1-1, with a tentative D call TRBD1 (6 bases). Germline CDR1 is SEHNR and CDR2 is FQNEAQ (reference sequence). V lost 4 bases to trimming and J lost 3 bases, with 12 bases between them. The CDR3 sequence is 14 residues long. CDR3 nucleotides: TGTGCCAGCAGCTCGGGGGCCCGGCACACTGAAGCTTTCTTT. Its translation is CASSSGARHTEAFF.

CDR3 bases: TGTGCCAGCAGCCTAGGCCGAGTGGAGACGCAGTATTTT. Residues: CASSLGRVETQYF. This sequence joins TRBV14 and TRBJ2-3; no firm D call. In germline, CDR1 is SGHDN, CDR2 FVKESK. This CDR3 spans 13 amino acids. The ends were cut back, 4 bases at V and 9 bases at J, with 14 bases in the middle.

The genes are TRBV9 and TRBJ2-3; TRBD2 aligns across 7 bases. Germline V CDR1 and CDR2: SGDLS, YYNGEE. The CDR3 has 15 amino acids. Germline trimming cut 6 bases from V and 4 bases from J; bases unmatched to any gene: 11. CDR3 DNA: TGTGCCAGCAACCCTTGGGGCGGGAGTTCAGATACGCAGTATTTT. Residues: CASNPWGGSSDTQYF.

J is TRBJ1-2 and V is TRBV29-1, with a tentative D call TRBD1 (5 bases). The V end lost 1 base, the J end lost 3 bases, and 15 bases lay between the germline ends. The CDR3 is 15 residues long. The V gene's germline CDR1 is SQVTM and CDR2 ANQGSEA. The CDR3 DNA follows: TGCAGCGTTGAAGGAGTGGAGGGGCGCGACTATGGCTACACCTTC. As protein: CSVEGVEGRDYGYTF.

The chain employs TRBV29-1 and TRBJ2-1; D unclear. CDR1 is SQVTM, CDR2 ANQGSEA, per germline. The CDR3 contains 15 residues. V was shortened by 5 bases and J by 4 bases, with 18 bases between the two germline ends. The CDR3 sequence: CSVRQESGPYNEQFF. Here the CDR3 DNA reads TGCAGCGTTAGGCAGGAGTCAGGTCCTTACAATGAGCAGTTCTTC.

The chain carries TRBV6-5 and TRBJ2-2; 8 nucleotides agree with TRBD1. The CDR3 is 14 residues long. After removal of 6 bases from V and 6 bases from J, the junction contained 6 bases not matched to a gene. Germline V CDR1 and CDR2: MNHEY, SVGAGI. CDR3 bases: TGTGCCAGCAGGGTGACAGGGGAGGCCGGGGAGCTGTTTTTT. It is translated as CASRVTGEAGELFF.

V usage is TRBV7-8 and J usage is TRBJ2-7; D gene uncertain. CDR1 is SGHVS and CDR2 is FQNEAQ in the germline V gene. This CDR3 comprises 16 residues. Trimming took 1 base from V and 2 from J, leaving 15 bases between them. The DNA for the CDR3 is TGTGCCAGCAGCTTAGTAATGGGTCTACAAACCTACGAGCAGTACTTC. Amino acids: CASSLVMGLQTYEQYF.

The rearrangement joins TRBV27 to TRBJ2-1, with D unclear. Germline lookup yields CDR1 MNHEY and CDR2 SMNVEV (reference sequence). V was clipped by 5 bases and J by 3 bases, with 8 bases between them. This CDR3 has 13 residues. CDR3 DNA sequence: TGTGCCAGCAGTAGATATGGCTACAATGAGCAGTTCTTC. Its translation is CASSRYGYNEQFF.

The rearrangement links TRBV7-9 to TRBJ1-4; perhaps TRBD1 as D (5 bases). This CDR3 contains 15 residues. The ends were cut back, 1 base at V and 8 bases at J, with 14 bases in the middle. Germline loops: CDR1 SEHNR, CDR2 FQNEAQ (reference sequence). This CDR3 reads CASSLGEGSEEKLFF. CDR3 DNA: TGTGCCAGCAGCTTAGGCGAGGGGAGCGAGGAAAAACTGTTTTTT.

CDR3 sequence reads: CASSLGRANTGELFF. DNA of the CDR3: TGTGCCAGCAGTTTGGGCAGGGCGAACACCGGGGAGCTGTTTTTT. The chain combines TRBV28 with TRBJ2-2; D may be TRBD1 (5 bases). V was clipped by 3 bases and J by 0 bases, with 8 bases between them. Germline values: CDR1 MDHEN, CDR2 SYDVKM. The CDR3 runs to 15 residues.

The gene calls are TRBV5-1 and TRBJ2-7; D is undetermined. CDR3 length equals 15 residues. The germline V and J ends were trimmed by 0 bases and 3 bases, with 13 bases remaining between them. Germline CDR1 SGHRS, CDR2 YFSETQ. The CDR3: CASSLEESVFYEQYF. The CDR3 coding sequence is TGCGCCAGCAGCTTGGAGGAGTCAGTCTTCTACGAGCAGTACTTC.

The chain carries TRBV9 and TRBJ1-4, with D hard to call. Trimming stripped 5 bases from V and 0 bases from J, with 17 bases between. The CDR3 length is 17 residues. Germline assignment: CDR1 SGDLS and CDR2 YYNGEE. This CDR3 is CASSKQQRFATNEKLFF. CDR3 DNA sequence: TGTGCCAGCAGTAAACAACAGCGCTTTGCAACTAATGAAAAACTGTTTTTT.

This chain links TRBV4-3 with TRBJ1-1; unclear D gene. The CDR3 length is 14 residues. V was shortened by 1 base and J by 4 bases, with 10 bases between the two germline ends. Germline CDR1 LGHNA, CDR2 YSLEER. Written as DNA, the CDR3 is TGCGCCAGCAGCCAAGGCTATGGTTCCACTGAAGCTTTCTTT. Translating gives CASSQGYGSTEAFF.

The chain couples TRBV29-1 to TRBJ1-2; D gene ambiguous. The ends were cut back, 2 bases at V and 8 bases at J, with 21 bases in the middle. From germline, CDR1 is SQVTM and CDR2 ANQGSEA. The CDR3 is 15 residues long. This CDR3 is CSVEFPLISGRGYTF. CDR3 bases: TGCAGCGTTGAATTTCCCCTGATATCGGGAAGGGGCTACACCTTC.

The chain employs TRBV27 and TRBJ2-7; D might be TRBD2 (7 bases). CDR1 MNHEY and CDR2 SMNVEV come from the germline V gene (reference sequence). CDR3 length: 16 amino acids. Trimming pared 0 bases from V and 2 bases from J, leaving 14 bases between. CDR3 sequence reads: CASSLSEGDYPYEQYF. The CDR3 region has the DNA TGTGCCAGCAGTTTATCCGAGGGGGACTATCCCTACGAGCAGTACTTC.